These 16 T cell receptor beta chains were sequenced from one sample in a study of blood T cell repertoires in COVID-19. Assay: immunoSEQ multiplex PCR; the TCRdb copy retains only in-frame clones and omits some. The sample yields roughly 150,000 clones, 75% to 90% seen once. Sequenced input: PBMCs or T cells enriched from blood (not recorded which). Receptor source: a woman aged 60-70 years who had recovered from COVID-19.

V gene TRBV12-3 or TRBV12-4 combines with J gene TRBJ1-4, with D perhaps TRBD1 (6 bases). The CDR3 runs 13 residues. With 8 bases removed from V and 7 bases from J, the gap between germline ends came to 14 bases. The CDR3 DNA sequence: TGTGCCAGCGCATTGGGGGCCGGTGAAAAACTGTTTTTT. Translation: CASALGAGEKLFF.

CDR3 bases: TGTGCCAGTAGATTACAGGGAGAGGACACTGAAGCTTTCTTT. Residues: CASRLQGEDTEAFF. The chain combines TRBV19 with TRBJ1-1; D is possibly TRBD1 (6 bases). The CDR3 has 14 residues. Looked up from germline, CDR1 is LNHDA and CDR2 is SQIVND (reference sequence). V was shortened by 6 bases and J by 3 bases, with 14 bases between the two germline ends. The full variable domain, rest sourced from reference TRBV19 and TRBJ1-1, is DGGITQSPKYLFRKEGQNVTLSCEQNLNHDAMYWYRQDPGQGLRLIYYSQIVNDFQKGDIAEGYSVSREKKESFPLTVTSAQKNPTAFYLCASRLQGEDTEAFFGQGTRLTVV.

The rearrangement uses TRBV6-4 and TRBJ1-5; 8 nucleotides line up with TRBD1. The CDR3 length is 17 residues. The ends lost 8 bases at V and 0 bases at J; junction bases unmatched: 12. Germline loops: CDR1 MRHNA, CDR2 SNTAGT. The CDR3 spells CASLGDRFINSNQPQHF. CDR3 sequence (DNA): TGTGCCAGCCTCGGGGACAGGTTTATCAATAGCAATCAGCCCCAGCATTTT.

The CDR3 reads CASSVPSGGYEQFF. For the CDR3, the DNA is TGTGCCAGCAGCGTACCTAGCGGGGGGTATGAGCAGTTCTTC. The chain links TRBV7-9 to TRBJ2-1, with TRBD2 matching over 11 bases. The CDR3 totals 14 residues. Germline V gene data show CDR1 as SEHNR and CDR2 as FQNEAQ (reference sequence). Losses at the gene ends were 5 bases for V and 8 bases for J; bases not matched to a gene: 5.

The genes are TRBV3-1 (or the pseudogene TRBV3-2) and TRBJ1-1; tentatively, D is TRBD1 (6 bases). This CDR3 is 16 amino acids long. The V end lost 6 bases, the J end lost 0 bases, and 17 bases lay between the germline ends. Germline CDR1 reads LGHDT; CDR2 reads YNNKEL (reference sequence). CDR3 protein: CASSRGTTSMNTEAFF. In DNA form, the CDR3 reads TGTGCCAGCAGTCGTGGGACAACGAGTATGAACACTGAAGCTTTCTTT.

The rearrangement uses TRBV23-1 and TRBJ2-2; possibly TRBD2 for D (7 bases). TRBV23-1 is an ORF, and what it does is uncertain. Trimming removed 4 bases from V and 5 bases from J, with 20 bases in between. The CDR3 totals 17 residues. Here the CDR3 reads CASSPIRGAGVTGELFF. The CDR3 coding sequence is TGCGCCAGCAGTCCGATTCGGGGGGCAGGGGTAACCGGGGAGCTGTTTTTT.

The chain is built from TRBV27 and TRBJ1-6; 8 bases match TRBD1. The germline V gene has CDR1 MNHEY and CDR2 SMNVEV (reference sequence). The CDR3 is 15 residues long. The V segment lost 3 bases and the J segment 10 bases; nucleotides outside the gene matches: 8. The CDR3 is CASSLQGAPYSPLHF. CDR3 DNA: TGTGCCAGCAGTTTGCAGGGGGCTCCGTACTCACCCCTCCACTTT.

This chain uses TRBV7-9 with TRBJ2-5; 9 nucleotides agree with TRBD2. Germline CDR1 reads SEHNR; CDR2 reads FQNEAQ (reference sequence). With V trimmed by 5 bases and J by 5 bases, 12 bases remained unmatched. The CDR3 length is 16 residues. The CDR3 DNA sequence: TGTGCCAGCAGCCCAGGGGTCCTAGCGGGGATGGAGACCCAGTACTTC. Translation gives CASSPGVLAGMETQYF.

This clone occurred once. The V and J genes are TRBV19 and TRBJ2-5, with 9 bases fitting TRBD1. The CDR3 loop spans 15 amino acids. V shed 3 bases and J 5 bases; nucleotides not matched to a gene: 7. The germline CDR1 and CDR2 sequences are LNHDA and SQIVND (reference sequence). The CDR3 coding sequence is TGTGCCAGTAGTATGGGGACAGGGATAATGGAGACCCAGTACTTC. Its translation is CASSMGTGIMETQYF.

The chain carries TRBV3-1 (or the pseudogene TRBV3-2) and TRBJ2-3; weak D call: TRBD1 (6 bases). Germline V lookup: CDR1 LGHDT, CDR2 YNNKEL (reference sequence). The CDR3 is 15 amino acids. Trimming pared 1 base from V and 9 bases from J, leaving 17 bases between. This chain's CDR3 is CASSQVDGVGGTQYF. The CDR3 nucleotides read TGTGCCAGCAGCCAAGTGGACGGCGTAGGGGGAACGCAGTATTTT.

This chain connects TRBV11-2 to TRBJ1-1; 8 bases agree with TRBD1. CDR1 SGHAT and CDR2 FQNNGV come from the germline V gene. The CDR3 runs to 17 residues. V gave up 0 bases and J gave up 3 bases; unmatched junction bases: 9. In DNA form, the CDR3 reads TGTGCCAGCAGCTTAGATTATAACAGGGGGAAGTACACTGAAGCTTTCTTT. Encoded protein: CASSLDYNRGKYTEAFF.

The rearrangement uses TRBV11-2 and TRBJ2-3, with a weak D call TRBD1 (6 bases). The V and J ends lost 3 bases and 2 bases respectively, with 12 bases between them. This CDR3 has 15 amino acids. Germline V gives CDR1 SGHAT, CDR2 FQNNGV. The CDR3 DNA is TGTGCCAGCAGCTTGGGGGCCCCACCCACAGATACGCAGTATTTT. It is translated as CASSLGAPPTDTQYF.

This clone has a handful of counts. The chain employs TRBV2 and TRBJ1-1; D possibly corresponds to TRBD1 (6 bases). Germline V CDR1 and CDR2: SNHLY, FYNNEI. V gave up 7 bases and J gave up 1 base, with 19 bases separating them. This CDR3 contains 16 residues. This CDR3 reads CASIRGTLLGNTEAFF. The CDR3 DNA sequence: TGTGCCAGCATCAGGGGCACCCTCCTCGGGAACACTGAAGCTTTCTTT. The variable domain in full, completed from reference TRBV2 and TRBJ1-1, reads EPEVTQTPSHQVTQMGQEVILRCVPISNHLYFYWYRQILGQKVEFLVSFYNNEISEKSEIFDDQFSVERPDGSNFTLKIRSTKLEDSAMYFCASIRGTLLGNTEAFFGQGTRLTVV.

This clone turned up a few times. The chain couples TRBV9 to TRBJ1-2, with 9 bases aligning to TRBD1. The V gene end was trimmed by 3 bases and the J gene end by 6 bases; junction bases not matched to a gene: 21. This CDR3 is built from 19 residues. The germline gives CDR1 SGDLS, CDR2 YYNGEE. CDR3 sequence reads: CASSALLQGALGIKNGYTF. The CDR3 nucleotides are TGTGCCAGCAGCGCGCTTTTACAGGGGGCCCTAGGTATAAAGAATGGCTACACCTTC.

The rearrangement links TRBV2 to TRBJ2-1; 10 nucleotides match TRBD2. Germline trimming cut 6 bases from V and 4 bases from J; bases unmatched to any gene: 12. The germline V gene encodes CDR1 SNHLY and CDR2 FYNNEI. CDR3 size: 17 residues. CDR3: CASRGLVLAGVYNEQFF. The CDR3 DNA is TGTGCCAGCAGAGGTTTGGTCCTAGCGGGGGTTTACAATGAGCAGTTCTTC.

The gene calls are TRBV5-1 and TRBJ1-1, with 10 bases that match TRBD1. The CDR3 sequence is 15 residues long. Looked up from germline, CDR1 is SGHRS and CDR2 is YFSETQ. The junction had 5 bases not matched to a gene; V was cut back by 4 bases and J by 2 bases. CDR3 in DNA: TGCGCCAGCAGCACGGGACAGGGGTTTAACACTGAAGCTTTCTTT. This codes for CASSTGQGFNTEAFF.